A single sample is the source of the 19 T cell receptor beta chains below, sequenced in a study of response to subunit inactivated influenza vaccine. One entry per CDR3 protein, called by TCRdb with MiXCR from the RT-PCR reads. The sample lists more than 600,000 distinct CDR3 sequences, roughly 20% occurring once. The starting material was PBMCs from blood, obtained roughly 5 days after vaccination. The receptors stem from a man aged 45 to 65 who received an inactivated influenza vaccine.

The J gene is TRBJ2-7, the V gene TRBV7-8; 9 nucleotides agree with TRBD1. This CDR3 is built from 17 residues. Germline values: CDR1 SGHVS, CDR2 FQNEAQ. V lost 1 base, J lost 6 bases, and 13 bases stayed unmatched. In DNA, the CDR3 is TGTGCCAGCAGCTTAGGCCTTCCGGGACAGGGAAGTCCCGAGCAGTACTTC. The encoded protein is CASSLGLPGQGSPEQYF.

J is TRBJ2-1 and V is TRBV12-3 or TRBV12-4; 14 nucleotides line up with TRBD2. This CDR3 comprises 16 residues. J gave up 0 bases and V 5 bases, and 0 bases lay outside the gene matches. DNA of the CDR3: TGTGCCAGCAGTGGGACTAGCGGGAGCTCCTACAATGAGCAGTTCTTC. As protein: CASSGTSGSSYNEQFF.

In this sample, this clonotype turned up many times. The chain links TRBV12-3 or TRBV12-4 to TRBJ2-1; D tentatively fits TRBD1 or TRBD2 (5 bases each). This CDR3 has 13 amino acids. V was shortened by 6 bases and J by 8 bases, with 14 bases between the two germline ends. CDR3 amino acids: CASRGPGSHEQFF. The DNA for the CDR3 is TGTGCCAGCAGGGGACCAGGGTCCCATGAGCAGTTCTTC.

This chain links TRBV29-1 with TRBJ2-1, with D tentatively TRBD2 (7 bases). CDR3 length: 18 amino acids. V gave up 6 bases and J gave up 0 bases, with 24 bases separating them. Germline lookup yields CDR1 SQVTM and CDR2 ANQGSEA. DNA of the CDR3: TGCAGCGTAATGGGGGCTAGCGGTCTCGGGAGCTCCTACAATGAGCAGTTCTTC. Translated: CSVMGASGLGSSYNEQFF.

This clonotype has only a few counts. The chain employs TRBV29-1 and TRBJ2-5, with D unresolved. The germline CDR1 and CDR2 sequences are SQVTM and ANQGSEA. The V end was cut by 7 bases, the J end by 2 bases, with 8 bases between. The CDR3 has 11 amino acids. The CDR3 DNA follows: TGCAGCGACAGATATCAAGAGACCCAGTACTTC. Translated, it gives CSDRYQETQYF.

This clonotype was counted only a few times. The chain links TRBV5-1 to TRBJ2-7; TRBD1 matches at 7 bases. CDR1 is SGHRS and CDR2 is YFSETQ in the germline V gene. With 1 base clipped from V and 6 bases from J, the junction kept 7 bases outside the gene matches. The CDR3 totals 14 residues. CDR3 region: CASSLKRQGSEQYF. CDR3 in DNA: TGCGCCAGCAGCTTGAAGAGACAGGGTTCCGAGCAGTACTTC.

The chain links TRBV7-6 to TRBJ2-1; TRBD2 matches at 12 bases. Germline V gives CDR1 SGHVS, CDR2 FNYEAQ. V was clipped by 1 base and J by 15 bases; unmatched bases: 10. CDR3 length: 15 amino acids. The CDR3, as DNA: TGTGCCAGCAGCTTAGAAGCCCTAGCGGGAGGGCGGCGGTTCTTC. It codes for CASSLEALAGGRRFF. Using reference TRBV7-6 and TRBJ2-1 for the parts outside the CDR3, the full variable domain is GAGVSQSPRYKVTKRGQDVALRCDPISGHVSLYWYRQALGQGPEFLTYFNYEAQQDKSGLPNDRFSAERPEGSISTLTIQRTEQRDSAMYRCASSLEALAGGRRFFGPGTRLTVL.

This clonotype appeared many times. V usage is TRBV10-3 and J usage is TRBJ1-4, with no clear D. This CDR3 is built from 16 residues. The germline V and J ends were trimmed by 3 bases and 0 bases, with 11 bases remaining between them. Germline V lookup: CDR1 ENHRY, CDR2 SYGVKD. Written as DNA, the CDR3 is TGTGCCATCAGTGAAGCGGGAACGGCAACTAATGAAAAACTGTTTTTT. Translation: CAISEAGTATNEKLFF.

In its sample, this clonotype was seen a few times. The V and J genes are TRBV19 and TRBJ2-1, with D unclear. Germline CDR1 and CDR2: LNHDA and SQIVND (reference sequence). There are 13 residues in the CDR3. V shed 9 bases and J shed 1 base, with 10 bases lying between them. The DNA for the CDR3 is TGTGCCAGAACGACGGCATCCTACAATGAGCAGTTCTTC. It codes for CARTTASYNEQFF.

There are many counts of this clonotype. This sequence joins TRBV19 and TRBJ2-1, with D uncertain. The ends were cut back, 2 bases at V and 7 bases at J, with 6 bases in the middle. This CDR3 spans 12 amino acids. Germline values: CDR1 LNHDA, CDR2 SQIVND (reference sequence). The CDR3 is CASSINHNEQFF. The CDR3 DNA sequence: TGTGCCAGTAGTATAAATCATAATGAGCAGTTCTTC.

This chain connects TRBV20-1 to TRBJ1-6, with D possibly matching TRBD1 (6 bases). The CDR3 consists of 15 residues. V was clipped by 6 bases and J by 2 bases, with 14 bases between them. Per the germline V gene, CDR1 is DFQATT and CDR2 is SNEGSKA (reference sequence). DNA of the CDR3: TGCAGTGCCCTGGCGGGGGGCGCCTATAATTCACCCCTCCACTTT. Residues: CSALAGGAYNSPLHF.

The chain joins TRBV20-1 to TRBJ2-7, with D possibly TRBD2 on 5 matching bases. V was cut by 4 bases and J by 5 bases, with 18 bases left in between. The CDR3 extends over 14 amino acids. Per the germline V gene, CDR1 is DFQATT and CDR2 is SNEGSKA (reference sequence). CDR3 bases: TGCAGTGCTAAATCCGGGGAAAGAGCAAACGAGCAGTACTTC. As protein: CSAKSGERANEQYF.

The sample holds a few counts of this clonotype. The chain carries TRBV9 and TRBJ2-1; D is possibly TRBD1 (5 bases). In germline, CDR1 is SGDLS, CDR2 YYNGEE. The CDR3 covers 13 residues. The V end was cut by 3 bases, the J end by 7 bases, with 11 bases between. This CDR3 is CASSEGWGNEQFF. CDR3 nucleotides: TGTGCCAGCAGCGAGGGGTGGGGTAATGAGCAGTTCTTC.

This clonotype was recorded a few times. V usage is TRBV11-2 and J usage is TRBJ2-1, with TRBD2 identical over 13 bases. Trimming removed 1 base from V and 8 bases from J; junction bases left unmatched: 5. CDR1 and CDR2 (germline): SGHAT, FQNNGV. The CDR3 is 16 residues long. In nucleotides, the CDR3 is TGTGCCAGCAGCTTAGGGGGACTAGCGGGAATCGATGAGCAGTTCTTC. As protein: CASSLGGLAGIDEQFF.

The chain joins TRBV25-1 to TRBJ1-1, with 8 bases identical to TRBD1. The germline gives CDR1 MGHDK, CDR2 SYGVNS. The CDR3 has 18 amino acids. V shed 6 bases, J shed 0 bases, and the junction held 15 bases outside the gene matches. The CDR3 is CASSPQIPGQVLNTEAFF. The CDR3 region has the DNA TGTGCCAGCAGCCCCCAAATCCCGGGACAGGTCCTGAACACTGAAGCTTTCTTT.

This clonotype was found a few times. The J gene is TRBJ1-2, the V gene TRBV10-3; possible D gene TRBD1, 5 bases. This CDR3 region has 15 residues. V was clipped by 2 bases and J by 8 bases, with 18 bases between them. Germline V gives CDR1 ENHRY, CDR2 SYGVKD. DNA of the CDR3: TGTGCCATCAGTGAGCCAGGGCAGCGGACCGTCGGCTACACCTTC. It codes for CAISEPGQRTVGYTF.

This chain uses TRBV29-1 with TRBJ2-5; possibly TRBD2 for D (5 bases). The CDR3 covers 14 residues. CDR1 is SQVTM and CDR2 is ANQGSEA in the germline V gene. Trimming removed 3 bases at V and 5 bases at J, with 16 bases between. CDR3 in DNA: TGCAGCGTTGAGATCTCGGGCGGGTGGGAGACCCAGTACTTC. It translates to CSVEISGGWETQYF.

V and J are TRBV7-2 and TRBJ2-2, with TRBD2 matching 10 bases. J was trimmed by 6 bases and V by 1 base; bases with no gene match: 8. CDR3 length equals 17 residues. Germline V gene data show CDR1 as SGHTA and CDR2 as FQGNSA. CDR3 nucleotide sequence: TGTGCCAGCAGCTTAGTATTACTAGCGGGGCAATCCGGGGAGCTGTTTTTT. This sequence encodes CASSLVLLAGQSGELFF.

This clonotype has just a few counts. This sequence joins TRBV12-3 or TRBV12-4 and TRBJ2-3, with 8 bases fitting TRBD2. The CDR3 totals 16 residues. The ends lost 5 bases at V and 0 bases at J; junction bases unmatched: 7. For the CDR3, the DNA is TGTGCCAGCAGTCCCCTTAGCGGGGTTAGCACAGATACGCAGTATTTT. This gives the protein CASSPLSGVSTDTQYF.